This TCR beta chain was identified in a study of shared clonotypes between healthy human individuals. Regarding the study as a whole: Sharing across a few donors was seen in roughly 5.2% of naive CD4 clonotypes. Across subsets, estimated richness was generally greater for naive than for memory populations.

Losses at the gene ends were 1 base for V and 9 bases for J; bases not matched to a gene: 11. The CDR3 runs 16 residues. The V gene's germline CDR1 is SNHLY and CDR2 FYNNEI. Worth noting for this clone: Its antigen is not known.

The assay was immunoSEQ multiplex PCR, and TCRdb's table has in-frame clones only and misses some. The sample lists over a million clones; approximately 98.5% were seen once. The sequenced material came from naive CD4+ T cells sorted from blood. As to subset: CD45RA+ positively selected. The sequence came from a man younger than 45 in good health. V is TRBV2 and J is TRBJ1-5, with 8 bases that match TRBD1. The CDR3 bases are TGTGCCAGCAGTGAAGGGACAGGGCTTAAGGATCGGCCCCAGCATTTT. Its translation is CASSEGTGLKDRPQHF.